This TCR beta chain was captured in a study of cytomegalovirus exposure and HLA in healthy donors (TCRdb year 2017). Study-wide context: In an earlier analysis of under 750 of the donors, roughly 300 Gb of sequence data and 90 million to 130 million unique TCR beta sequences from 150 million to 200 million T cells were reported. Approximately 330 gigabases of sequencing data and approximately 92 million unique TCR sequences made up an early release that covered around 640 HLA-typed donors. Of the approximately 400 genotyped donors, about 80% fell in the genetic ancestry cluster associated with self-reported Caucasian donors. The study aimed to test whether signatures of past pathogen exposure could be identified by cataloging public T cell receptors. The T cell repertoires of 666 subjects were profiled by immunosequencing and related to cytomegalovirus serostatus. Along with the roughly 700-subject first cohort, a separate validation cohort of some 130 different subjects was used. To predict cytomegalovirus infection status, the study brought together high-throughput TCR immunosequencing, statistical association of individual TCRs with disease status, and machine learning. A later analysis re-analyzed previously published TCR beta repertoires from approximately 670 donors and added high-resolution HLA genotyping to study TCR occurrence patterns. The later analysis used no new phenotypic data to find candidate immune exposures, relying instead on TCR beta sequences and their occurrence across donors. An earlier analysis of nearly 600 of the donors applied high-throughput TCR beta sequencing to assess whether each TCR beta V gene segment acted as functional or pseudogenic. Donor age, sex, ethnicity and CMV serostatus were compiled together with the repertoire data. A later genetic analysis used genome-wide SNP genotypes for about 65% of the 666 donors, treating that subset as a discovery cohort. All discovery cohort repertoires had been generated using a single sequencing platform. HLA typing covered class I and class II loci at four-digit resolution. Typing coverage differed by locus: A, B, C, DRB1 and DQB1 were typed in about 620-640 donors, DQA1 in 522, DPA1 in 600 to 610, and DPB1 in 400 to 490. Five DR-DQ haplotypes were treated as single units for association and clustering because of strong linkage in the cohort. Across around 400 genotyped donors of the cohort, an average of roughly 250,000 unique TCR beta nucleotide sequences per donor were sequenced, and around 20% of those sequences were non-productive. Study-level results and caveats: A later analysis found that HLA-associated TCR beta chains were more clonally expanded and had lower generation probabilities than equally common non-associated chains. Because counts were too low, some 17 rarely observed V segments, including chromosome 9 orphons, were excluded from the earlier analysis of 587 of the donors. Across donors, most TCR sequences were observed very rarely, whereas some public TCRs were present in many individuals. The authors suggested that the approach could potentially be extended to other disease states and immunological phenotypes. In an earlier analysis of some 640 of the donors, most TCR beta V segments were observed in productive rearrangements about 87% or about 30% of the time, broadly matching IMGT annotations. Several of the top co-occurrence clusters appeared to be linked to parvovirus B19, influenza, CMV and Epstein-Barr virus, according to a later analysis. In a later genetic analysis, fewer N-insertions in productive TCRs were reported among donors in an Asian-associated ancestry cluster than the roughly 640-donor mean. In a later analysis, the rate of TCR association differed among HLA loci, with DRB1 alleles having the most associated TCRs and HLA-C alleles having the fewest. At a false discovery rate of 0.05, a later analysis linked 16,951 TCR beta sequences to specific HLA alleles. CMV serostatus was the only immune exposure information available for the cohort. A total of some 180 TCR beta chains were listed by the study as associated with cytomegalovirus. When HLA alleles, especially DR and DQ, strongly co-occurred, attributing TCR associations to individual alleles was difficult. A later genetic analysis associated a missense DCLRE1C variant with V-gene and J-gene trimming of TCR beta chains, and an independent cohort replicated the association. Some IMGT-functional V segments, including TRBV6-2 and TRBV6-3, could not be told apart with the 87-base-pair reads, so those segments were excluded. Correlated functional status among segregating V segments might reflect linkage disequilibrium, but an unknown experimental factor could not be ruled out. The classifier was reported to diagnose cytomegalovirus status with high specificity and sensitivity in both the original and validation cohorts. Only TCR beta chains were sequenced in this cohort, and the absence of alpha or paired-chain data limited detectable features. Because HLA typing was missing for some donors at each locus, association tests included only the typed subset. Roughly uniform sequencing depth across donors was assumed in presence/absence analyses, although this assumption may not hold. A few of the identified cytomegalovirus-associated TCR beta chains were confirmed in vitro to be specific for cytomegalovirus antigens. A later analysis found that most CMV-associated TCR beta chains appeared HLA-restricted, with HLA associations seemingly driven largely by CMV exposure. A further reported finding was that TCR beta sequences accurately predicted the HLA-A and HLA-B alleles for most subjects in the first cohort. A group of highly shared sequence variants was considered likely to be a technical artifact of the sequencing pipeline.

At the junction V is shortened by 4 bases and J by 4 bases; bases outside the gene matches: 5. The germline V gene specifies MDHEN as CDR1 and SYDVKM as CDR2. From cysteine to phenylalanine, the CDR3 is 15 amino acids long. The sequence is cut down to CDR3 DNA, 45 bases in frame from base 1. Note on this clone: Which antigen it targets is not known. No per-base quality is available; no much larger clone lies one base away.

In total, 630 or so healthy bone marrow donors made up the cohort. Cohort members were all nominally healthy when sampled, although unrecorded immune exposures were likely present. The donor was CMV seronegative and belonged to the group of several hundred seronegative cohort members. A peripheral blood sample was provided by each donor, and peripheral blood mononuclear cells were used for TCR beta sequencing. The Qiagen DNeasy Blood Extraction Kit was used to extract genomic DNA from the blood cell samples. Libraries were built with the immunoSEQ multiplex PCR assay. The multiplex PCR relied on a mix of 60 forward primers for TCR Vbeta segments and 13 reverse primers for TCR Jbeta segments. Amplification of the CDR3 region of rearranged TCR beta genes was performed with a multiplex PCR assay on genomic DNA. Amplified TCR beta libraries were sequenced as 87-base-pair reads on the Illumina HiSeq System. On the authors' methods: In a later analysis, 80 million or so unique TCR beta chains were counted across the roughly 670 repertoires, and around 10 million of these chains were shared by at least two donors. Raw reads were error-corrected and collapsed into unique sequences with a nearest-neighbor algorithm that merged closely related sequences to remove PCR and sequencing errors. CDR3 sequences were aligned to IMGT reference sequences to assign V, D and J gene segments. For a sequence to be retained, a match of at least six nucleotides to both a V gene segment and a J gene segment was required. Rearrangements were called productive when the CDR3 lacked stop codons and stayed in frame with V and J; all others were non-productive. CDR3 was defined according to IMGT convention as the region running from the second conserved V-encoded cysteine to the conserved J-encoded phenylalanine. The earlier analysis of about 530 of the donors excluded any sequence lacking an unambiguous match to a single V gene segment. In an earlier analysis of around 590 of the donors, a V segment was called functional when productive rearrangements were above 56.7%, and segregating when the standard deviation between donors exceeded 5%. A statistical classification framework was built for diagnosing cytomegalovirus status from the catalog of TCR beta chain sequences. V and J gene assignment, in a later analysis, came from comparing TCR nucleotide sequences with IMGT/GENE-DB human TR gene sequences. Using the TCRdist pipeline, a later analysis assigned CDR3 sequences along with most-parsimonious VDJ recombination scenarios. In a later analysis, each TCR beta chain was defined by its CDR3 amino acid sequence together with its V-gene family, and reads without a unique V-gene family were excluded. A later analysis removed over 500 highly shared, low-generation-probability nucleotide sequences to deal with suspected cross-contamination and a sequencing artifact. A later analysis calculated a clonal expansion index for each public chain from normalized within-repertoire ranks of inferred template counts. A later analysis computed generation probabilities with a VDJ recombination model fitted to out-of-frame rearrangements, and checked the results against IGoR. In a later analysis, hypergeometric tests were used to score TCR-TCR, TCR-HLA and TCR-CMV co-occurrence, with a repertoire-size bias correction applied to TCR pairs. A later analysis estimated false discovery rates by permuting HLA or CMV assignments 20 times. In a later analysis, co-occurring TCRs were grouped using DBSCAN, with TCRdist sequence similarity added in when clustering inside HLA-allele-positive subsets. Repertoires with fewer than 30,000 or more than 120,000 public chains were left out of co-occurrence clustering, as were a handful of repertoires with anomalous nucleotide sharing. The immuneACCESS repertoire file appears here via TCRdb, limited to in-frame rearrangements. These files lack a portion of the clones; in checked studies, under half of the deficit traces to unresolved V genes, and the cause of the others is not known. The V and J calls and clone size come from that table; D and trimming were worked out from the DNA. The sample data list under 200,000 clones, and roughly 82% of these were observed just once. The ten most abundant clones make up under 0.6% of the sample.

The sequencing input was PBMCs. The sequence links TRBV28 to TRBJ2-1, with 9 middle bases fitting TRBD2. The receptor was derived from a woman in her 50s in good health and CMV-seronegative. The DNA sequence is TGTGCCAGCAGTTCCGCCCTAGCGGGGTACAATGAGCAGTTCTTC. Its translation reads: CASSSALAGYNEQFF.